A single sample gave rise to the 16 T cell receptor beta chains below, sequenced in a study of neoadjuvant nivolumab and ipilimumab in lung cancer. Profiling relied on immunoSEQ multiplex PCR, and the TCRdb table lists in-frame clones only, not all of them. The sample shows 30,000 or so clones, just over 90% of them seen only once. Sample: peripheral blood, taken after neoadjuvant nivolumab, alone or with ipilimumab, at or shortly before surgery. These receptor sequences come from an adult with non-small cell lung cancer.

The V and J genes are TRBV5-1 and TRBJ1-1; no clear D. Per the germline V gene, CDR1 is SGHRS and CDR2 is YFSETQ. The CDR3 runs to 13 residues. The V end lost 4 bases, the J end lost 0 bases, and 7 bases lay between the germline ends. The CDR3 protein is CASSGPMNTEAFF. CDR3 sequence (DNA): TGCGCCAGCAGCGGGCCAATGAACACTGAAGCTTTCTTT.

In DNA, the CDR3 is TGTGCCAGCAGCTTAGGTCTAGTCGATCGAGAGGGCTACACCTTC. It yields the protein CASSLGLVDREGYTF. This chain joins TRBV7-2 and TRBJ1-2; D is unresolved. Germline assignment: CDR1 SGHTA and CDR2 FQGNSA. The CDR3 has 15 amino acids. V lost 1 base and J lost 8, with 17 bases in between.

The V and J genes are TRBV7-2 and TRBJ1-5; a possible D gene is TRBD1 (6 bases). The CDR3 totals 14 residues. Trimming shortened V by 5 bases and J by 2 bases, and 10 bases separated the two germline ends. Per germline, CDR1 SGHTA and CDR2 FQGNSA. The CDR3 nucleotides are TGTGCCAGCAGCCTAAGACAGGGCAATCAGCCCCAGCATTTT. The encoded protein is CASSLRQGNQPQHF.

The rearrangement joins TRBV10-3 to TRBJ2-3; D call uncertain. V lost 5 bases to trimming and J lost 1 base, with 10 bases between them. This CDR3 spans 14 amino acids. The germline V gene encodes CDR1 ENHRY and CDR2 SYGVKD. The CDR3 reads CAISSYAGTDTQYF. The CDR3 DNA follows: TGTGCCATCAGTTCGTATGCGGGCACAGATACGCAGTATTTT.

V gene TRBV2 combines with J gene TRBJ1-1; 12 nucleotides match TRBD1. Losses at the gene ends were 4 bases for V and 10 bases for J; bases not matched to a gene: 7. Germline V gene sequence: CDR1 SNHLY, CDR2 FYNNEI. The CDR3 length is 14 residues. CDR3 sequence reads: CASSGPWDRGRAFF. The CDR3 nucleotides read TGTGCCAGCAGTGGGCCTTGGGACAGGGGGCGAGCTTTCTTT.

This chain uses TRBV29-1 with TRBJ1-1; D remains ambiguous. The CDR3 is made up of 10 amino acids. The germline CDR1 and CDR2 sequences are SQVTM and ANQGSEA. The ends were cut back, 7 bases at V and 4 bases at J, with 7 bases in the middle. CDR3 amino acids: CSAGSTEAFF. The CDR3 coding sequence is TGCAGCGCCGGAAGCACTGAAGCTTTCTTT.

The chain joins TRBV6-5 to TRBJ1-1, with D possibly TRBD1 on 6 matching bases. The CDR3 is 16 amino acids. Germline values: CDR1 MNHEY, CDR2 SVGAGI. With 1 base removed from V and 4 bases from J, the gap between germline ends came to 16 bases. The CDR3 protein is CASSYLQGRRGTEAFF. The CDR3 coding sequence is TGTGCCAGCAGTTACTTACAGGGAAGGCGGGGCACTGAAGCTTTCTTT.

The V gene is TRBV18, the J gene TRBJ2-5, with TRBD2 as a possible D gene (5 bases). With 3 bases removed from V and 5 bases from J, the gap between germline ends came to 13 bases. The CDR3 has 14 residues. Germline V CDR1 and CDR2: KGHSH, LQKENI. The CDR3 protein is CASSPAGSGETQYF. In DNA, the CDR3 is TGTGCCAGCTCACCGGCGGGCTCGGGGGAGACCCAGTACTTC.

The chain joins TRBV18 to TRBJ1-6; 8 positions match TRBD1. The length of the CDR3 is 15 residues. CDR1 is KGHSH, CDR2 LQKENI, per germline. V trimming: 5 bases; J trimming: 9 bases; junction bases outside the gene matches: 9. CDR3 sequence reads: CASSSTGVEGSPLHF. Here the CDR3 DNA reads TGTGCCAGCTCATCGACAGGGGTCGAAGGTTCACCCCTCCACTTT.

This clone is labeled medium-sized. This chain links TRBV2 with TRBJ1-1; no firm D call. The CDR3 consists of 13 residues. V was trimmed by 5 bases and J by 1 base, leaving 8 bases between them. Germline CDR1 and CDR2: SNHLY and FYNNEI. Here the CDR3 reads CASSPERNTEAFF. CDR3 DNA sequence: TGTGCCAGCAGTCCCGAAAGGAACACTGAAGCTTTCTTT. Full variable domain (rest looked up from reference TRBV2 and TRBJ1-1): EPEVTQTPSHQVTQMGQEVILRCVPISNHLYFYWYRQILGQKVEFLVSFYNNEISEKSEIFDDQFSVERPDGSNFTLKIRSTKLEDSAMYFCASSPERNTEAFFGQGTRLTVV.

This clone was seen a single time. V and J are TRBV6-5 and TRBJ1-3, with D unresolved. Trimming pared 7 bases from V and 7 bases from J, leaving 14 bases between. The CDR3 contains 13 residues. Germline-derived CDR1 and CDR2 are MNHEY and SVGAGI. CDR3 sequence: CASIKAEGNTIYF. CDR3 DNA: TGTGCCAGCATTAAGGCAGAAGGGAACACCATATATTTT.

The chain uses TRBV5-1 and TRBJ2-2; 9 nucleotides line up with TRBD1. V dropped 4 bases and J dropped 2; count of bases not matched to a gene: 6. Germline V gene data show CDR1 as SGHRS and CDR2 as YFSETQ. There are 16 residues in the CDR3. DNA of the CDR3: TGCGCCAGCAGCAGCCAGGGACAGGGCAACACCGGGGAGCTGTTTTTT. Residues: CASSSQGQGNTGELFF.

This clone is a singleton in its sample. This chain connects TRBV4-1 to TRBJ2-3; 9 nucleotides align to TRBD1. CDR1 and CDR2 from the germline V gene are MGHRA and YSYEKL. The CDR3 runs to 16 residues. V gave up 2 bases and J gave up 8 bases; unmatched junction bases: 11. The CDR3: CASSQTGTGNLGTQYF. The CDR3 DNA reads as TGCGCCAGCAGCCAAACCGGGACAGGGAACTTGGGTACGCAGTATTTT.

The chain couples TRBV5-1 to TRBJ1-3; D not resolved. Germline CDR1 SGHRS, CDR2 YFSETQ. The CDR3 runs to 14 residues. The germline V and J ends were trimmed by 4 bases and 2 bases, with 10 bases remaining between them. The CDR3 spells CASSIGVPGNTIYF. The CDR3 DNA follows: TGCGCCAGCAGCATAGGAGTCCCTGGAAACACCATATATTTT.

V gene TRBV5-4 combines with J gene TRBJ2-2; 10 nucleotides line up with TRBD1. This CDR3 has 15 residues. Germline-derived CDR1 and CDR2 are SGHNT and YYREEE (reference sequence). J gave up 1 base and V 5 bases, and 2 bases lay outside the gene matches. DNA of the CDR3: TGTGCCAGCAGAAGGACAGGGGGGAACACCGGGGAGCTGTTTTTT. Its protein product is CASRRTGGNTGELFF.

V usage is TRBV7-2 and J usage is TRBJ1-5; D is undetermined. The V end was cut by 5 bases, the J end by 0 bases, with 5 bases between. This CDR3 has 13 residues. CDR1 is SGHTA and CDR2 is FQGNSA in the germline V gene. The chain's CDR3 is CASSQDSNQPQHF. The CDR3 coding sequence is TGTGCCAGCAGCCAAGATAGCAATCAGCCCCAGCATTTT.